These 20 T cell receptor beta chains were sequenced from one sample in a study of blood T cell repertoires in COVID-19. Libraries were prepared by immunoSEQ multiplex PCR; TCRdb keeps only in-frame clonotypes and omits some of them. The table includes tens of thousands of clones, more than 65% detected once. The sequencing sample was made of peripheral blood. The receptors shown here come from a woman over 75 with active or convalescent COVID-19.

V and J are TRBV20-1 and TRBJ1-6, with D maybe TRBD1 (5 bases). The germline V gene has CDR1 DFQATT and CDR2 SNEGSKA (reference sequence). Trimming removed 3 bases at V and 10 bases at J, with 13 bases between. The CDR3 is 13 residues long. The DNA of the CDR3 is TGCAGTGCTAGTGCAGGGCTGGTCTCACCCCTCCACTTT. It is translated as CSASAGLVSPLHF.

The CDR3 loop reads CSVAHRDRGSEQYF. Written as DNA, the CDR3 is TGCAGCGTTGCCCACCGGGACAGGGGAAGCGAGCAGTACTTC. This rearrangement joins TRBV29-1 to TRBJ2-7; 10 nucleotides line up with TRBD1. From germline, CDR1 is SQVTM and CDR2 ANQGSEA. The CDR3 loop spans 14 amino acids. V lost 4 bases to trimming and J lost 6 bases; unmatched junction nucleotides: 9.

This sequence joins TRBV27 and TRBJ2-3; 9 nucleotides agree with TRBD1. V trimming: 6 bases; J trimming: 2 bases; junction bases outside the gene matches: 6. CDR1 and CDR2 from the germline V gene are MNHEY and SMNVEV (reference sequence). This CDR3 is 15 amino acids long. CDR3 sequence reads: CASSRQGVDTDTQYF. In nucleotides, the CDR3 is TGTGCCAGCAGCCGACAGGGGGTCGACACAGATACGCAGTATTTT.

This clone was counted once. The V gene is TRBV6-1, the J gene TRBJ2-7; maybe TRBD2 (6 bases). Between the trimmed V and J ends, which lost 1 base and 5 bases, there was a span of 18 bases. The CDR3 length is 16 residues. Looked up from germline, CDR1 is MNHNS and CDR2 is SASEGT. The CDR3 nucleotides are TGTGCCAGCAGTGAAGATATAAGGAGGGTCTATGACGAGCAGTACTTC. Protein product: CASSEDIRRVYDEQYF.

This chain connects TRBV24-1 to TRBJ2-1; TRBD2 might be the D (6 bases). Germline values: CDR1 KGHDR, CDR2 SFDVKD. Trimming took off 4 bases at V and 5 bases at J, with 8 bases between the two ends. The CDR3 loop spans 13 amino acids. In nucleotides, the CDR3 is TGTGCCACCAGTGAGCGGGGTGACAATGAGCAGTTCTTC. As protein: CATSERGDNEQFF.

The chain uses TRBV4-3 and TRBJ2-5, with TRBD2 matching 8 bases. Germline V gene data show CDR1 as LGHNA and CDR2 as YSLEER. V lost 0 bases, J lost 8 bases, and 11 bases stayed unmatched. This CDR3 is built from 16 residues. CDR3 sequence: CASSQDTRRGGETQYF. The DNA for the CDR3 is TGCGCCAGCAGCCAAGATACCCGTCGGGGGGGGGAAACCCAGTACTTC.

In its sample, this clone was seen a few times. The CDR3: CASSQELADTDTQYF. The DNA for the CDR3 is TGCGCCAGCAGCCAAGAACTAGCGGACACAGATACGCAGTATTTT. The rearrangement links TRBV4-3 to TRBJ2-3, with TRBD2 matching over 8 bases. The V gene end was trimmed by 0 bases and the J gene end by 2 bases; junction bases not matched to a gene: 1. In germline, CDR1 is LGHNA, CDR2 YSLEER. CDR3 size: 15 residues.

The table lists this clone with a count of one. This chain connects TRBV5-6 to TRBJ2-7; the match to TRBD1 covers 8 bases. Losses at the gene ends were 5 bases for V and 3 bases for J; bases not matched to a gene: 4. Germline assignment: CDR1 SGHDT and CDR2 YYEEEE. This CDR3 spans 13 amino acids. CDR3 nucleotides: TGTGCCAGCAGTGGACAGGGAATCTACGAGCAGTACTTC. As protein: CASSGQGIYEQYF.

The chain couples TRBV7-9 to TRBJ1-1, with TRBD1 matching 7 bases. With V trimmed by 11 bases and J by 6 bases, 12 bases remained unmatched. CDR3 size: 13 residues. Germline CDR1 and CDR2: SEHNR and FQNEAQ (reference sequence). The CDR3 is CAGLLGGSAEAFF. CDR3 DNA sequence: TGTGCCGGACTCTTAGGGGGCAGCGCTGAAGCTTTCTTT.

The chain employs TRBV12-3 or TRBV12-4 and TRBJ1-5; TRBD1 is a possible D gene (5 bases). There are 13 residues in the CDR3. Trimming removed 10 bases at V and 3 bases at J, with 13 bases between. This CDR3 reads CATTMGPNQPQHF. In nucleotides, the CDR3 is TGTGCCACCACTATGGGGCCCAATCAGCCCCAGCATTTT.

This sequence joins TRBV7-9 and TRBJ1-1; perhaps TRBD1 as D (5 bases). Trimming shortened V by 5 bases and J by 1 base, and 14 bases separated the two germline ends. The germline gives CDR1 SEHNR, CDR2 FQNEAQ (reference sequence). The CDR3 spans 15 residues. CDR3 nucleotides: TGTGCCAGCAGCCCAGATGGACACCAGAACACTGAAGCTTTCTTT. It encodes CASSPDGHQNTEAFF.

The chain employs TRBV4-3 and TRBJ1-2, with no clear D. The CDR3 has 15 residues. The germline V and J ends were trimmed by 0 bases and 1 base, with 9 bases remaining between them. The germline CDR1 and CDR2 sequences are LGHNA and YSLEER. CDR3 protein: CASSQEHSNNYGYTF. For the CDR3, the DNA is TGCGCCAGCAGCCAAGAGCACAGCAATAACTATGGCTACACCTTC.

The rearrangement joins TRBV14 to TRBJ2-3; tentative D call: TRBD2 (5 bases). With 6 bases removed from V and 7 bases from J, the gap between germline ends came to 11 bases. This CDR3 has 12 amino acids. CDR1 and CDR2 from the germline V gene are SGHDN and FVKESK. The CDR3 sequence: CASSRLQNTQYF. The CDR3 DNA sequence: TGTGCCAGCAGTCGACTACAAAATACGCAGTATTTT.

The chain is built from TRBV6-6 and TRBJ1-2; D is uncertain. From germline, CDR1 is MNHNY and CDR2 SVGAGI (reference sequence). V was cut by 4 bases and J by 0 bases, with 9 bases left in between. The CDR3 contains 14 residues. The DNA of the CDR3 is TGTGCCAGCAGTTCGCAGGCCGCTAACTATGGCTACACCTTC. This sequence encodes CASSSQAANYGYTF.

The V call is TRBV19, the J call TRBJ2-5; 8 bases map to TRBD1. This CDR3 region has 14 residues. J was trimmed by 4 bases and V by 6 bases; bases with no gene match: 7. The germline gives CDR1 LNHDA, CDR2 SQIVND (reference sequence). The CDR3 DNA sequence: TGTGCCAGTAGCCGGACAGGGAGCGGAGAGACCCAGTACTTC. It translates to CASSRTGSGETQYF. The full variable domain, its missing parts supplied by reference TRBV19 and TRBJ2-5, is DGGITQSPKYLFRKEGQNVTLSCEQNLNHDAMYWYRQDPGQGLRLIYYSQIVNDFQKGDIAEGYSVSREKKESFPLTVTSAQKNPTAFYLCASSRTGSGETQYFGPGTRLLVL.

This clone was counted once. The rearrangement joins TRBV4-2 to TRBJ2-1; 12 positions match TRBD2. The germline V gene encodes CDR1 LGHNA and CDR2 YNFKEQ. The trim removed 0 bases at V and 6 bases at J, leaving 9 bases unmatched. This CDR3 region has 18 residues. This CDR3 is CASSQELASGGAGNEQFF. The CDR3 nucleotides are TGTGCCAGCAGCCAAGAGTTGGCTAGCGGGGGGGCCGGCAATGAGCAGTTCTTC.

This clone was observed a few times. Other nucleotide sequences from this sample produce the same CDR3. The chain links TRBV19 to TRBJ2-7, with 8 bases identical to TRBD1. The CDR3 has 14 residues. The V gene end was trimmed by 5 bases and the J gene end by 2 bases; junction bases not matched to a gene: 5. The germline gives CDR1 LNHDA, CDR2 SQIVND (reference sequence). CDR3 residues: CASSPRTGTYEQYF. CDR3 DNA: TGTGCCAGTAGTCCGAGGACAGGGACCTACGAGCAGTACTTC.

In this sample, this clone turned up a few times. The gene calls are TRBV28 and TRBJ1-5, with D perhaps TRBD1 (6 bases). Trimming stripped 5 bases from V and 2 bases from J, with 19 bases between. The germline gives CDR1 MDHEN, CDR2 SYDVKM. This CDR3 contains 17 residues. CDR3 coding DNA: TGTGCCAGCAGTCTCTACGAAACTAACAGGGGCAATCAGCCCCAGCATTTT. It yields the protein CASSLYETNRGNQPQHF. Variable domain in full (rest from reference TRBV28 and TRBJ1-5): DVKVTQSSRYLVKRTGEKVFLECVQDMDHENMFWYRQDPGLGLRLIYFSYDVKMKEKGDIPEGYSVSREKKERFSLILESASTNQTSMYLCASSLYETNRGNQPQHFGDGTRLSIL.

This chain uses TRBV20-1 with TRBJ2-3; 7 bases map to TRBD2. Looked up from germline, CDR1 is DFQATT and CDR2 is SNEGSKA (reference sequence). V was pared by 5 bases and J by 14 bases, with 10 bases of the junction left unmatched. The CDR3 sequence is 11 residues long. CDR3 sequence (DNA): TGCAGTGCTTCCGCGGGGGACCTTAGGTATTTT. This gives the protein CSASAGDLRYF.

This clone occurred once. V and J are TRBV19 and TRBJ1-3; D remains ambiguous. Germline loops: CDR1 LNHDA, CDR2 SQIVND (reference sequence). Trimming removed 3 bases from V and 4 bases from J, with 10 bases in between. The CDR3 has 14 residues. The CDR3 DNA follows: TGTGCCAGTAGTATCCCCACGGTCGGAAACACCATATATTTT. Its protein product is CASSIPTVGNTIYF.